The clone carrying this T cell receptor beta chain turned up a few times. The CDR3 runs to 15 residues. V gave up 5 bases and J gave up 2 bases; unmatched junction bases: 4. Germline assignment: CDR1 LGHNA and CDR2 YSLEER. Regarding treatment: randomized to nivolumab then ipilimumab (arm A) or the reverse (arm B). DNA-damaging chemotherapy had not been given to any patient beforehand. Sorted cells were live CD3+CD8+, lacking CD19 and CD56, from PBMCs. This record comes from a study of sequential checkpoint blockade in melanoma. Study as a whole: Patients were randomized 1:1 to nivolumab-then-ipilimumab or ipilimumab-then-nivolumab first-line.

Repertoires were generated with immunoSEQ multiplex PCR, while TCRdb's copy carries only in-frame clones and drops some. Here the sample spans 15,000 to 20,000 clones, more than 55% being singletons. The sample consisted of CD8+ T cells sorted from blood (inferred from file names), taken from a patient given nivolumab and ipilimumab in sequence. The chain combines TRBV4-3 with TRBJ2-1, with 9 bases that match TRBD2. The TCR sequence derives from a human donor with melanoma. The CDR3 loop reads CASSSAGGAYNEQFF. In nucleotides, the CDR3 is TGCGCCAGCAGCTCAGCGGGGGGAGCCTACAATGAGCAGTTCTTC.